These T cell receptor beta chains were read from a single sample in a study of blood T cell repertoires in COVID-19. Clones were read by immunoSEQ multiplex PCR, and TCRdb kept only the in-frame ones, dropping some. Of about 350,000 clones in the sample, roughly 87% were seen once. Sequencing input: PBMCs or T cells enriched from blood (not recorded which). The receptors shown here come from a woman aged 25-40 years who had recovered from COVID-19. Both conserved end residues are part of each CDR3. The D gene is left open where the match is weak. The listing skips clone size in some rows; elsewhere it reads once, few, many or a size class.

once | TRBJ1-1 | TRBD1 | TRBV4-1 | CASSQDGTARREAFF | TGCGCCAGCAGCCAAGATGGGACAGCCCGTCGGGAAGCTTTCTTT
. | TRBJ2-3 | TRBD1 | TRBV5-1 | CASSRGQGAGDTQYF | TGCGCCAGCAGCCGAGGACAGGGGGCCGGAGATACGCAGTATTTT
. | TRBJ1-1 | TRBD1 | TRBV29-1 | CSVERDSTTEAFF | TGCAGCGTTGAACGGGACAGTACCACTGAAGCTTTCTTT
. | TRBJ2-5 | TRBD1 | TRBV10-3 | CAISGQGQETQYF | TGTGCCATCAGTGGACAGGGCCAAGAGACCCAGTACTTC
. | TRBJ2-7 | . | TRBV19 | CASSFVYRSSYEQYF | TGTGCCAGTAGTTTTGTGTACCGCAGCTCCTACGAGCAGTACTTC
. | TRBJ1-1 | TRBD1 | TRBV28 | CASGKSGGGTEAFF | TGTGCCAGCGGTAAATCAGGGGGCGGCACTGAAGCTTTCTTT
. | TRBJ1-2 | TRBD1 | TRBV29-1 | CSVEFIPGQGYGYTF | TGCAGCGTTGAATTCATTCCGGGACAGGGCTATGGCTACACCTTC
. | TRBJ1-5 | . | TRBV7-2 | CASSLAGGGGYQPQHF | TGTGCCAGCAGCTTAGCAGGGGGAGGGGGTTATCAGCCCCAGCATTTT
. | TRBJ2-5 | TRBD1 | TRBV15 | CATSFRQGETQYF | TGTGCCACCAGCTTCCGACAGGGAGAGACCCAGTACTTC
. | TRBJ2-7 | TRBD2 | TRBV28 | CASTGGPFYEQYF | TGTGCCAGCACGGGGGGGCCTTTCTACGAGCAGTACTTC
. | TRBJ1-1 | TRBD1 | TRBV28 | CASSFPNRGDTEAFF | TGTGCCAGCAGTTTCCCCAACAGGGGTGATACTGAAGCTTTCTTT
. | TRBJ1-1 | TRBD1 | TRBV19 | CASRKTGDTEAFF | TGTGCCAGTAGAAAGACAGGGGACACTGAAGCTTTCTTT
. | TRBJ2-5 | TRBD1 | TRBV13 | CASSLKGGAGETQYF | TGTGCCAGCAGCCTGAAAGGGGGCGCGGGTGAGACCCAGTACTTC
. | TRBJ2-1 | TRBD1 | TRBV15 | CATSRDLTGVVYNEQFF | TGTGCCACCAGCAGAGATCTGACAGGGGTTGTGTACAATGAGCAGTTCTTC
. | TRBJ1-1 | TRBD1 | TRBV5-1 | CASSLNTGGTGTEAFF | TGCGCCAGCAGCTTGAACACAGGGGGCACAGGTACTGAAGCTTTCTTT
. | TRBJ2-3 | TRBD1 | TRBV7-9 | CASSSGQGPDTQYF | TGTGCCAGCAGCTCCGGACAGGGACCAGATACGCAGTATTTT
. | TRBJ2-1 | . | TRBV11-3 | CASSPRGEKGSGEQFF | TGTGCCAGCAGCCCCCGCGGGGAAAAGGGGTCTGGTGAGCAGTTCTTC
. | TRBJ2-2 | TRBD1 | TRBV2 | CASSGGTGRTGELFF | TGTGCCAGCAGTGGAGGGACAGGGAGGACCGGGGAGCTGTTTTTT
. | TRBJ2-7 | TRBD1 | TRBV19 | CASSNTGAGYEQYF | TGTGCCAGTAGTAATACAGGGGCGGGCTACGAGCAGTACTTC
. | TRBJ2-3 | TRBD1 | TRBV6-5 | CASSYLQGRGQDTQYF | TGTGCCAGCAGTTACCTCCAAGGCAGGGGGCAAGATACGCAGTATTTT
. | TRBJ1-1 | . | TRBV5-1 | CASRVARNTEAFF | TGCGCCAGCAGAGTTGCCAGGAACACTGAAGCTTTCTTT
few | TRBJ2-5 | TRBD1 | TRBV19 | CASSTGTGGGETQYF | TGTGCCAGTAGTACGGGGACAGGCGGTGGGGAGACCCAGTACTTC
. | TRBJ1-1 | . | TRBV7-8 | CASRLMGLMNTEAFF | TGTGCCAGCAGGCTAATGGGACTGATGAACACTGAAGCTTTCTTT